The T cell receptor beta chain under discussion was sequenced for a study of cytomegalovirus exposure and HLA in healthy donors. TCRdb's copy holds only in-frame clones and misses some; the assay was immunoSEQ multiplex PCR. The data contain 150,000 to 200,000 clones, about 79% of them singletons. Regarding the study as a whole: A few CMV-associated chains were confirmed in vitro to be specific for CMV antigens.

A remark on this clone: Its antigen is currently unknown.

The CDR3 is made up of 13 amino acids. The V and J ends lost 2 bases and 7 bases respectively, with 12 bases between them. Germline V gene sequence: CDR1 SGHDT, CDR2 YYEEEE. The chain couples TRBV5-6 to TRBJ1-1; TRBD1 is a possible D gene (6 bases). Material for sequencing was PBMCs. This TCR derives from a woman in her 30s in good health and CMV-seropositive. The CDR3 DNA is TGTGCCAGCAGCTTAGGACAGCTGAGTGAAGCTTTCTTT. This gives the protein CASSLGQLSEAFF. Supplemented by reference TRBV5-6 and TRBJ1-1, the full variable domain reads DAGVTQSPTHLIKTRGQQVTLRCSPKSGHDTVSWYQQALGQGPQFIFQYYEEEERQRGNFPDRFSGHQFPNYSSELNVNALLLGDSALYLCASSLGQLSEAFFGQGTRLTVV.